The 5 T cell receptor beta chains given below trace back to one sample, sequenced in a study of T-cell memory formation after mild COVID-19. TCRdb re-called the 5' RACE reads with MiXCR, one entry per CDR3 protein. The sample yields about 320,000 distinct CDR3 sequences, 14% seen once. The sample was PBMCs or a T cell subset sorted from them (not recorded which). These receptors were obtained from a man between 18 and 35 years old who had mild COVID-19 (a few samples of this study predate the infection). Cell type and time point are not known.

V and J are TRBV7-6 and TRBJ2-5; D gene unclear. The CDR3 runs to 14 residues. The V and J ends lost 1 base and 5 bases respectively, with 11 bases between them. Germline V gene sequence: CDR1 SGHVS, CDR2 FNYEAQ. The CDR3 DNA sequence: TGTGCCAGCAGCTTAGGTAGCTGGGCGGAGACCCAGTACTTC. It specifies CASSLGSWAETQYF.

This sequence joins TRBV5-1 and TRBJ2-1, with 10 bases matching TRBD2. Germline V gives CDR1 SGHRS, CDR2 YFSETQ. The CDR3 length is 18 residues. Losses at the gene ends were 0 bases for V and 2 bases for J; bases not matched to a gene: 8. The CDR3 coding sequence is TGCGCCAGCAGCTTGGGGCAGGTAGCGGGAGGCGCCTACAATGAGCAGTTCTTC. Translating gives CASSLGQVAGGAYNEQFF.

This chain links TRBV5-1 with TRBJ2-2; the D is unclear. CDR3 length equals 16 residues. Germline loops: CDR1 SGHRS, CDR2 YFSETQ. V lost 4 bases and J 6 bases, leaving 19 bases between the germline ends. The CDR3 DNA follows: TGCGCCAGCAGCACCATCTCGAGGTATGGAGCCGGGGAGCTGTTTTTT. Its protein is CASSTISRYGAGELFF.

This chain joins TRBV6-5 and TRBJ2-3, with TRBD2 identical over 8 bases. This CDR3 is built from 17 residues. Germline loops: CDR1 MNHEY, CDR2 SVGAGI. V was clipped by 0 bases and J by 2 bases; unmatched bases: 7. CDR3 nucleotides: TGTGCCAGCAGTTACTCGCGGGGGGCTTTCCCCACAGATACGCAGTATTTT. Amino acids: CASSYSRGAFPTDTQYF.

This clonotype was picked up many times. The rearrangement links TRBV5-1 to TRBJ2-5; 7 nucleotides match TRBD1. The CDR3 spans 15 residues. With 3 bases clipped from V and 1 base from J, the junction kept 6 bases outside the gene matches. Germline V gives CDR1 SGHRS, CDR2 YFSETQ. This CDR3 reads CASSSATGSQETQYF. In nucleotides, the CDR3 is TGCGCCAGCAGCTCCGCGACAGGGTCCCAAGAGACCCAGTACTTC.